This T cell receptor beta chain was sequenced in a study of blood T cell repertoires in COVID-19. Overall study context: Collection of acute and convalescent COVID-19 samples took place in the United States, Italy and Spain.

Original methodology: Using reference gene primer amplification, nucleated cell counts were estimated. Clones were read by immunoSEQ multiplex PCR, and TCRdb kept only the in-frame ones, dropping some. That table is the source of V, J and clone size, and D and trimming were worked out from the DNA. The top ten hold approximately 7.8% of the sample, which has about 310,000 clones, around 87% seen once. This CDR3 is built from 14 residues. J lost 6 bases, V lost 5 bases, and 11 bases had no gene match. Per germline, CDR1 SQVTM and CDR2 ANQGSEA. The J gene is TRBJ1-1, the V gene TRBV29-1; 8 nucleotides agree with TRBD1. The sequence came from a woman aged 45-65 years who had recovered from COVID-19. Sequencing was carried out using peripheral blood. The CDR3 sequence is CSVSRTGTGSEAFF. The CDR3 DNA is TGCAGCGTTTCGAGGACAGGGACGGGTTCTGAAGCTTTCTTT.